This entry features one TCR beta chain sequence. The source of the sample is a study of blood T cell repertoires in COVID-19. Study background: Samples taken during acute and convalescent COVID-19 were collected in the United States, Italy and Spain.

This table comes from immunoSEQ multiplex PCR, and its TCRdb copy is limited to in-frame clones, with some not included. This sample has more than 200,000 clones, with more than 85% found just once. Germline V gene data show CDR1 as SGHTA and CDR2 as FQGTGA. The CDR3 has 17 residues. J gave up 4 bases and V 5 bases, and 16 bases lay outside the gene matches. The sequence derives from a woman in her thirties who had recovered from COVID-19. V and J are TRBV7-3 and TRBJ1-1, with 7 bases aligning to TRBD1. What was sequenced was PBMCs or T cells enriched from blood (not recorded which). The CDR3 sequence is CASSPAPRGGTGTEAFF. CDR3 sequence (DNA): TGTGCCAGCAGCCCGGCCCCAAGAGGGGGCACTGGCACTGAAGCTTTCTTT.